What follows are 7 T cell receptor beta chains derived from one specimen sequenced in a study of blood T cell repertoires in COVID-19. Clones were sequenced by immunoSEQ multiplex PCR, and TCRdb holds only the in-frame ones, with some missing. The sample lists roughly 380,000 clones; around 89% were seen once. The sample consisted of peripheral blood. These receptors came from a middle-aged woman with COVID-19, enrolled during active disease.

The DNA of the CDR3 is TGTGCCAGCAGCTCCGGTGGGGGCTTAGAGACCCAGTACTTC. This sequence encodes CASSSGGGLETQYF. The V gene is TRBV7-9, the J gene TRBJ2-5, with D tentatively TRBD1 (6 bases). V was shortened by 4 bases and J by 4 bases, with 13 bases between the two germline ends. This CDR3 has 14 residues. Germline CDR1 and CDR2: SEHNR and FQNEAQ (reference sequence).

The genes are TRBV28 and TRBJ1-5, with 9 bases aligning to TRBD1. Germline values: CDR1 MDHEN, CDR2 SYDVKM. The junction had 9 bases not matched to a gene; V was cut back by 2 bases and J by 1 base. This CDR3 region has 18 residues. Written as DNA, the CDR3 is TGTGCCAGCAGTTTAGCGCCAGGACAGGGGCAGAGCAATCAGCCCCAGCATTTT. Protein product: CASSLAPGQGQSNQPQHF. Supplemented by reference TRBV28 and TRBJ1-5, the full variable domain reads DVKVTQSSRYLVKRTGEKVFLECVQDMDHENMFWYRQDPGLGLRLIYFSYDVKMKEKGDIPEGYSVSREKKERFSLILESASTNQTSMYLCASSLAPGQGQSNQPQHFGDGTRLSIL.

The gene calls are TRBV19 and TRBJ2-5, with 10 bases fitting TRBD1. With 3 bases clipped from V and 1 base from J, the junction kept 5 bases outside the gene matches. Germline lookup yields CDR1 LNHDA and CDR2 SQIVND (reference sequence). This CDR3 has 16 residues. The CDR3 is CASSMEDRGAQETQYF. For the CDR3, the DNA is TGTGCCAGTAGTATGGAGGACAGGGGGGCCCAAGAGACCCAGTACTTC.

This sequence joins TRBV7-2 and TRBJ1-5, with 10 positions matching TRBD1. Germline-derived CDR1 and CDR2 are SGHTA and FQGNSA. The CDR3 spans 14 residues. V trimming: 2 bases; J trimming: 6 bases; junction bases outside the gene matches: 1. The CDR3 region is CASSLRQGAQPQHF. The CDR3 coding sequence is TGTGCCAGCAGCTTAAGACAGGGGGCTCAGCCCCAGCATTTT. The complete variable domain, with remaining parts taken from reference TRBV7-2 and TRBJ1-5, reads GAGVSQSPSNKVTEKGKDVELRCDPISGHTALYWYRQSLGQGLEFLIYFQGNSAPDKSGLPSDRFSAERTGGSVSTLTIQRTQQEDSAVYLCASSLRQGAQPQHFGDGTRLSIL.

This rearrangement joins TRBV27 to TRBJ1-4; 7 nucleotides align to TRBD1. The CDR3 covers 18 residues. Germline assignment: CDR1 MNHEY and CDR2 SMNVEV (reference sequence). V shed 3 bases and J 1 base; nucleotides not matched to a gene: 11. The CDR3 bases are TGTGCCAGCAGTTTCGAATCGACAGGGTCGATAACTAATGAAAAACTGTTTTTT. Its translation: CASSFESTGSITNEKLFF.

The chain recombines TRBV19 with TRBJ1-6; the D gene is possibly TRBD1 (5 bases). CDR1 is LNHDA and CDR2 is SQIVND in the germline V gene (reference sequence). With 4 bases removed from V and 6 bases from J, the gap between germline ends came to 22 bases. The CDR3 is made up of 18 amino acids. The CDR3 spells CASSRGDATRGFNSPLHF. The CDR3 nucleotides read TGTGCCAGTAGTAGGGGGGACGCCACTCGGGGGTTTAATTCACCCCTCCACTTT.

The V and J genes are TRBV9 and TRBJ2-3, with a tentative D call TRBD2 (5 bases). V was cut by 4 bases and J by 2 bases, with 14 bases left in between. The CDR3 totals 15 residues. The germline gives CDR1 SGDLS, CDR2 YYNGEE. The CDR3 sequence is CASSRGSTSTDTQYF. The CDR3 bases are TGTGCCAGCAGCCGCGGGTCTACCTCCACAGATACGCAGTATTTT.